Listed here are 27 T cell receptor beta chains from one sample, sequenced in a study of blood T cell repertoires in COVID-19. Measured with immunoSEQ multiplex PCR; TCRdb has only the in-frame clones, and not every one. The table shows roughly 400,000 clones, with more than 85% occurring only once. Material for sequencing was PBMCs or T cells enriched from blood (not recorded which). The receptors here all came from a woman between 40 and 50 years old who had been exposed to COVID-19.

This sequence joins TRBV6-5 and TRBJ1-3; no clear D gene. V was shortened by 8 bases and J by 0 bases, with 8 bases between the two germline ends. Germline loops: CDR1 MNHEY, CDR2 SVGAGI. This CDR3 is 13 amino acids long. CDR3 sequence (DNA): TGTGCCAGCCGGGAGGACTCTGGAAACACCATATATTTT. Translating it yields CASREDSGNTIYF.

The genes are TRBV11-3 and TRBJ1-1; D is uncertain. The CDR3 totals 13 residues. The germline gives CDR1 SGHNT, CDR2 YENEEA. The ends were cut back, 4 bases at V and 1 base at J, with 7 bases in the middle. CDR3 in amino acids: CASSSRRNTEAFF. CDR3 DNA: TGTGCCAGCAGCTCCCGGAGGAACACTGAAGCTTTCTTT.

The V and J genes are TRBV30 and TRBJ1-2, with D possibly TRBD1 on 6 matching bases. Between the trimmed V and J ends, which lost 8 bases and 8 bases, there was a span of 21 bases. This CDR3 is built from 13 residues. The germline CDR1 and CDR2 sequences are GTSNPN and SVGIG (reference sequence). The CDR3 sequence is CARHKFSGEGYTF. The CDR3 coding sequence is TGTGCCCGGCACAAATTCTCAGGGGAAGGCTACACCTTC. The full variable domain, in which reference TRBV30 and TRBJ1-2 provide the parts outside the CDR3, is SQTIHQWPATLVQPVGSPLSLECTVEGTSNPNLYWYRQAAGRGLQLLFYSVGIGQISSEVPQNLSASRPQDRQFILSSKKLLLSDSGFYLCARHKFSGEGYTFGSGTRLTVV.

The count of this clone is one. The rearrangement links TRBV5-4 to TRBJ2-5; 12 positions match TRBD2. Looked up from germline, CDR1 is SGHNT and CDR2 is YYREEE (reference sequence). The ends lost 0 bases at V and 5 bases at J; junction bases unmatched: 8. The CDR3 length is 17 residues. CDR3 in DNA: TGTGCCAGCAGCTTGGCAGCTAGCGGGGGGGCCCGGGAGACCCAGTACTTC. This gives the protein CASSLAASGGARETQYF.

In its sample, this clone was seen a few times. V gene TRBV19 combines with J gene TRBJ2-7, with a weak D call TRBD1 (6 bases). Germline V gene sequence: CDR1 LNHDA, CDR2 SQIVND (reference sequence). V lost 5 bases to trimming and J lost 4 bases, with 12 bases between them. CDR3 size: 13 residues. DNA of the CDR3: TGTGCCAGTAGTGGCCCAGGGGAGTACGAGCAGTACTTC. Amino acid sequence: CASSGPGEYEQYF.

V gene TRBV27 combines with J gene TRBJ1-5, with a tentative D call TRBD1 (5 bases). CDR3 size: 14 residues. The V end lost 5 bases, the J end lost 4 bases, and 12 bases lay between the germline ends. CDR1 is MNHEY, CDR2 SMNVEV, per germline (reference sequence). The DNA for the CDR3 is TGTGCCAGCAGTCCGCCGGGGGATAATCAGCCCCAGCATTTT. Amino acid sequence: CASSPPGDNQPQHF.

The gene calls are TRBV19 and TRBJ1-5; a weak D match, TRBD1 (5 bases). V lost 4 bases and J lost 7, with 8 bases in between. The CDR3 sequence is 12 residues long. Germline loops: CDR1 LNHDA, CDR2 SQIVND (reference sequence). The CDR3 protein is CASSTGWQPQHF. As DNA, the CDR3 is TGTGCCAGTAGTACAGGGTGGCAGCCCCAGCATTTT.

This clone has just one count. This chain uses TRBV24-1 with TRBJ1-2; TRBD1 matches 10 bases. Germline V gene sequence: CDR1 KGHDR, CDR2 SFDVKD. This CDR3 comprises 17 residues. With 4 bases clipped from V and 7 bases from J, the junction kept 14 bases outside the gene matches. Here the CDR3 reads CATSDPAGTGEGVGYTF. DNA for the CDR3: TGTGCCACCAGTGACCCAGCCGGGACAGGGGAAGGAGTTGGCTACACCTTC.

The rearrangement uses TRBV5-1 and TRBJ1-2, with D possibly TRBD1 on 6 matching bases. Trimming took off 4 bases at V and 7 bases at J, with 14 bases between the two ends. This CDR3 is built from 13 residues. Looked up from germline, CDR1 is SGHRS and CDR2 is YFSETQ. The CDR3 sequence: CASSLKGEGGYTF. DNA of the CDR3: TGCGCCAGCAGCCTAAAGGGGGAGGGTGGCTACACCTTC.

V and J are TRBV18 and TRBJ2-2; the D gene is possibly TRBD1 (5 bases). Per germline, CDR1 KGHSH and CDR2 LQKENI. This CDR3 spans 15 amino acids. Trimming cost V 4 bases and J 0 bases, with 9 bases left between them. The CDR3 region is CASSRQNPNTGELFF. CDR3 DNA: TGTGCCAGCTCACGACAGAACCCGAACACCGGGGAGCTGTTTTTT. Drawing the rest from reference TRBV18 and TRBJ2-2, the complete variable domain is NAGVMQNPRHLVRRRGQEARLRCSPMKGHSHVYWYRQLPEEGLKFMVYLQKENIIDESGMPKERFSAEFPKEGPSILRIQQVVRGDSAAYFCASSRQNPNTGELFFGEGSRLTVL.

The J gene is TRBJ2-3, the V gene TRBV7-2, with D maybe TRBD2 (5 bases). V lost 3 bases and J lost 3, with 16 bases in between. The CDR3 length is 16 residues. Per the germline V gene, CDR1 is SGHTA and CDR2 is FQGNSA. The CDR3: CASSFGARAGTDTQYF. The CDR3 bases are TGTGCCAGCAGCTTTGGCGCGAGGGCGGGTACAGATACGCAGTATTTT.

This clone was recorded once. V and J are TRBV19 and TRBJ1-5; weak D call: TRBD1 (6 bases). Trimming cost V 3 bases and J 3 bases, with 12 bases left between them. In germline, CDR1 is LNHDA, CDR2 SQIVND (reference sequence). The CDR3 extends over 15 amino acids. DNA for the CDR3: TGTGCCAGTAGTATGACAGGCGTTACCAATCAGCCCCAGCATTTT. Its protein is CASSMTGVTNQPQHF.

The rearrangement joins TRBV18 to TRBJ2-2; the match to TRBD1 covers 7 bases. Germline CDR1 KGHSH, CDR2 LQKENI. V lost 6 bases and J lost 5; bases outside the gene matches: 9. The CDR3 covers 15 residues. For the CDR3, the DNA is TGTGCCAGCTCTGCGGACAGGACTCCGACCGGGGAGCTGTTTTTT. This codes for CASSADRTPTGELFF.

The rearrangement uses TRBV6-5 and TRBJ2-1; TRBD2 might be the D (6 bases). V shed 0 bases and J shed 5 bases, with 11 bases lying between them. The CDR3 has 15 amino acids. From germline, CDR1 is MNHEY and CDR2 SVGAGI. CDR3 nucleotide sequence: TGTGCCAGCAGTTACTCGGGACTCGGCCACAATGAGCAGTTCTTC. Encoded protein: CASSYSGLGHNEQFF.

The chain couples TRBV18 to TRBJ1-2, with 7 bases matching TRBD1. The CDR3 has 18 residues. CDR1 and CDR2 from the germline V gene are KGHSH and LQKENI. J lost 0 bases, V lost 1 base, and 11 bases had no gene match. CDR3 amino acids: CASSPRGRGSSANYGYTF. The CDR3 coding sequence is TGTGCCAGCTCACCACGGGGCAGGGGGTCCTCCGCTAACTATGGCTACACCTTC. The variable domain in full, completed from reference TRBV18 and TRBJ1-2, reads NAGVMQNPRHLVRRRGQEARLRCSPMKGHSHVYWYRQLPEEGLKFMVYLQKENIIDESGMPKERFSAEFPKEGPSILRIQQVVRGDSAAYFCASSPRGRGSSANYGYTFGSGTRLTVV.

CDR3 sequence: CASSKVRSSGYQETQYF. CDR3 DNA sequence: TGTGCCAGCAGCAAGGTCCGGAGTAGCGGGTACCAAGAGACCCAGTACTTC. The genes are TRBV21-1 and TRBJ2-5; the table calls TRBD2, which could not be checked here. TRBV21-1 is classified as a pseudogene. The length of the CDR3 is 17 residues.

The CDR3 region has the DNA TGTGCCAGCAGTGACCGGGACATCACGGTGAATTCACCCCTCCACTTT. It codes for CASSDRDITVNSPLHF. V gene TRBV6-1 combines with J gene TRBJ1-6; perhaps TRBD1 as D (6 bases). Trimming took 3 bases from V and 7 from J, leaving 16 bases between them. Germline V CDR1 and CDR2: MNHNS, SASEGT. CDR3 length equals 16 residues.

The V call is TRBV30, the J call TRBJ2-5, with 8 bases fitting TRBD2. The V gene end was trimmed by 0 bases and the J gene end by 5 bases; junction bases not matched to a gene: 8. The CDR3 is 15 residues long. Germline-derived CDR1 and CDR2 are GTSNPN and SVGIG (reference sequence). DNA for the CDR3: TGTGCCTGGAGTGTACAGGCGGGAGGAGCGGAGACCCAGTACTTC. This sequence encodes CAWSVQAGGAETQYF.

The chain links TRBV11-3 to TRBJ2-3; D unclear. Between the trimmed V and J ends, which lost 5 bases and 0 bases, there was a span of 3 bases. The CDR3 length is 12 residues. Germline CDR1 and CDR2: SGHNT and YENEEA. The CDR3 loop reads CASSPSTDTQYF. In nucleotides, the CDR3 is TGTGCCAGCAGCCCTAGCACAGATACGCAGTATTTT.

The rearrangement joins TRBV5-1 to TRBJ2-7; a possible D gene is TRBD2 (6 bases). Trimming removed 0 bases from V and 3 bases from J, with 10 bases in between. Germline V gives CDR1 SGHRS, CDR2 YFSETQ. The CDR3 is 14 amino acids. CDR3 DNA: TGCGCCAGCAGCTTGGTCGGGGGAAACTACGAGCAGTACTTC. This sequence encodes CASSLVGGNYEQYF.

This chain links TRBV7-3 with TRBJ2-3, with D possibly matching TRBD2 (5 bases). This CDR3 has 13 amino acids. Germline CDR1 is SGHTA and CDR2 is FQGTGA. The V and J ends lost 0 bases and 5 bases respectively, with 6 bases between them. CDR3 protein: CASSLTGVDTQYF. The DNA for the CDR3 is TGTGCCAGCAGCTTAACCGGGGTAGATACGCAGTATTTT.

The chain is built from TRBV6-1 and TRBJ1-2; 8 nucleotides match TRBD1. The germline V gene has CDR1 MNHNS and CDR2 SASEGT. Losses at the gene ends were 4 bases for V and 7 bases for J; bases not matched to a gene: 17. This CDR3 is built from 17 residues. CDR3 nucleotide sequence: TGTGCCAGCAGTGCCGCGGGAGGGACAGGATTATCTGGTGGCTACACCTTC. Its protein product is CASSAAGGTGLSGGYTF.

The chain uses TRBV7-8 and TRBJ2-7; 8 nucleotides agree with TRBD1. In germline, CDR1 is SGHVS, CDR2 FQNEAQ. V was clipped by 4 bases and J by 4 bases; unmatched bases: 6. CDR3 size: 14 residues. In DNA, the CDR3 is TGTGCCAGCAGCTCTACCGGGACAGGATACGAGCAGTACTTC. Translating it yields CASSSTGTGYEQYF.

This clone was observed a single time. This chain links TRBV18 with TRBJ2-1; 7 bases align to TRBD1. This CDR3 has 15 residues. Germline trimming cut 6 bases from V and 2 bases from J; bases unmatched to any gene: 7. In germline, CDR1 is KGHSH, CDR2 LQKENI. This chain's CDR3 is CASSRSTGPYNEQFF. CDR3 DNA: TGTGCCAGCTCCCGCTCGACAGGGCCCTACAATGAGCAGTTCTTC.

The J gene is TRBJ1-6, the V gene TRBV18; maybe TRBD1 (5 bases). The CDR3 totals 14 residues. Trimming stripped 4 bases from V and 7 bases from J, with 11 bases between. The V gene's germline CDR1 is KGHSH and CDR2 LQKENI. For the CDR3, the DNA is TGTGCCAGCTCACAAGACAGTACAAATTCACCCCTCCACTTT. Translating gives CASSQDSTNSPLHF.

This chain links TRBV18 with TRBJ1-1; D unresolved. CDR3 length equals 12 residues. The ends were cut back, 3 bases at V and 3 bases at J, with 5 bases in the middle. Germline V gene lookup returns CDR1 KGHSH and CDR2 LQKENI. As DNA, the CDR3 is TGTGCCAGCTCACCCCTCGACACTGAAGCTTTCTTT. Protein sequence: CASSPLDTEAFF. Drawing the rest from reference TRBV18 and TRBJ1-1, the complete variable domain is NAGVMQNPRHLVRRRGQEARLRCSPMKGHSHVYWYRQLPEEGLKFMVYLQKENIIDESGMPKERFSAEFPKEGPSILRIQQVVRGDSAAYFCASSPLDTEAFFGQGTRLTVV.

V usage is TRBV18 and J usage is TRBJ1-4; 7 nucleotides agree with TRBD1. V was pared by 3 bases and J by 3 bases, with 4 bases of the junction left unmatched. The CDR3 spans 15 residues. Germline assignment: CDR1 KGHSH and CDR2 LQKENI. CDR3 nucleotides: TGTGCCAGCTCACCCGGACAGGTCGCTAATGAAAAACTGTTTTTT. Its protein product is CASSPGQVANEKLFF.